This paragraph reports one T cell receptor (beta chain). In the original analysis: By means of reference gene primer amplification, nucleated cell counts were estimated. Sequencing used immunoSEQ multiplex PCR; TCRdb keeps in-frame clones, though not all of them. The DNA was the basis for D and trimming; V, J and clone size are from that table. The table shows around 97,000 clones, with about 88% occurring only once. The sample is drawn from a study of blood T cell repertoires in COVID-19. Study background: Researchers got acute and convalescent COVID-19 samples from the United States, Italy and Spain. T cells, B-cell-depleted T cells, or PBMCs provided the cDNA or gDNA that served as material.

The TCR sequence derives from a human donor in a cohort sampled during active COVID-19. Sequences were obtained from peripheral blood.

The chain's CDR3 is CASSSDQAFSFNEQFF. Here the CDR3 DNA reads TGCGCCAGCAGCAGCGACCAAGCGTTTTCTTTCAATGAGCAGTTCTTC. The rearrangement joins TRBV5-1 to TRBJ2-1; D not resolved. Germline loops: CDR1 SGHRS, CDR2 YFSETQ. The CDR3 spans 16 residues. Trimming removed 4 bases at V and 6 bases at J, with 20 bases between.